A single sample gave rise to the 3 T cell receptor beta chains below, sequenced in a study of regulatory T cells in long-lasting Graves disease (TCRdb year 2021). The time point label here, explained by the study, means: newly diagnosed GD, antithyroid drugs for less than 3 months. For both TCR sequencing and RNA sequencing, RNA was extracted from PBMCs using TRIzol. Libraries were built with multiplex PCR. The reads were generated on an Illumina HiSeq 4000. iRepertoire HTBI primers and Arm-PCR amplification of CDR3 regions were used to construct TCR beta libraries. TCRdb handled the public reads itself, with Q25 trimming in fastp and clone calling in MiXCR, and kept productive beta chains. One record per CDR3 amino acid sequence lists the most common genes and DNA. This sample gives over 350,000 distinct CDR3 sequences in total; around 16% of them show up just once. The ten largest clones take up approximately 7.8% of the sample.

These records were also assigned to another study, of T cells in Graves' hyperthyroidism and ophthalmopathy.

The starting material was peripheral blood mononuclear cells (PBMCs), obtained at new diagnosis, from a patient treated with antithyroid drugs. The receptors were sampled from a woman in her thirties or forties with Graves disease. Donor details come from another sample of the same person, matched by shared clones.

This clonotype occurred a few times. This chain uses TRBV6-2 or TRBV6-3 with TRBJ2-7; 8 positions match TRBD1. Unmatched junction bases numbered 4, after V lost 2 bases and J lost 1 base. This CDR3 region has 15 residues. Germline-derived CDR1 and CDR2 are MNHEY and SVGEGT. CDR3 DNA: TGTGCCAGCAGTTACGTACAGGGGGTTTCCTACGAGCAGTACTTC. Translation: CASSYVQGVSYEQYF.

V and J are TRBV12-3 or TRBV12-4 and TRBJ1-5; D is undetermined. The V and J ends lost 4 bases and 11 bases respectively, with 18 bases between them. This CDR3 comprises 14 residues. Written as DNA, the CDR3 is TGTGCCAGCAGTTCCGGACGGATCAGGCAGTCCCAGCATTTT. This translates into CASSSGRIRQSQHF.

The chain combines TRBV5-4 with TRBJ2-1; 9 positions match TRBD2. Trimming at V came to 4 bases and at J to 4 bases, leaving 12 bases not matched to a gene. CDR1 is SGHNT and CDR2 is YYREEE in the germline V gene (reference sequence). The CDR3 runs to 17 residues. The CDR3 DNA sequence: TGTGCCAGCAGCGGAATAAAGACTAGCGGTAGTTACAATGAGCAGTTCTTC. Translating gives CASSGIKTSGSYNEQFF.